Shown below are 22 T cell receptor beta chains from a single sample sequenced in a study of blood T cell repertoires in COVID-19. Using immunoSEQ multiplex PCR, the repertoire was profiled, and TCRdb retains in-frame clones only, with some absent. The sample shows roughly 97,000 clones, approximately 85% of them seen only once. The sample taken for sequencing was peripheral blood. The receptor source for this set is a man aged 60 to 69 with acute or convalescent COVID-19.

V usage is TRBV5-4 and J usage is TRBJ2-1, with D perhaps matching TRBD1 (5 bases). Germline V gene data show CDR1 as SGHNT and CDR2 as YYREEE (reference sequence). Trimming left V 0 bases short and J 4 bases short, with 8 bases between. CDR3 size: 14 residues. In DNA, the CDR3 is TGTGCCAGCAGCTTGGTGGGGCCTTACAATGAGCAGTTCTTC. Residues: CASSLVGPYNEQFF.

The chain joins TRBV5-6 to TRBJ1-2, with 11 bases aligning to TRBD1. The length of the CDR3 is 16 residues. The V and J ends lost 4 bases and 3 bases, in that order; junction bases with no gene match: 8. Germline V gives CDR1 SGHDT, CDR2 YYEEEE. Written as DNA, the CDR3 is TGTGCCAGCAGCCCGGACAGGGGGCGGGAAGACTATGGCTACACCTTC. This sequence encodes CASSPDRGREDYGYTF.

DNA for the CDR3: TGTGCCAGCAGCTTAGTGGGGGGACTAGCGGGAGGCCCAGGAGACGAGCAGTACTTC. Translation gives CASSLVGGLAGGPGDEQYF. The J gene is TRBJ2-7, the V gene TRBV7-9, with TRBD2 matching over 15 bases. Trimming took 1 base from V and 5 from J; bases not matched to a gene: 12. Germline CDR1 SEHNR, CDR2 FQNEAQ (reference sequence). This CDR3 spans 19 amino acids. Full variable domain (outside the CDR3, taken from reference TRBV7-9 and TRBJ2-7): DTGVSQNPRHKITKRGQNVTFRCDPISEHNRLYWYRQTLGQGPEFLTYFQNEAQLEKSRLLSDRFSAERPKGSFSTLEIQRTEQGDSAMYLCASSLVGGLAGGPGDEQYFGPGTRLTVT.

This clone showed up just once. The genes are TRBV7-9 and TRBJ1-3, with unresolved D. The CDR3 is made up of 15 amino acids. V was clipped by 3 bases and J by 0 bases, with 9 bases between them. Germline CDR1 SEHNR, CDR2 FQNEAQ (reference sequence). This CDR3 is CASSLGSLSGNTIYF. DNA for the CDR3: TGTGCCAGCAGCTTGGGCAGCCTCTCTGGAAACACCATATATTTT.

This rearrangement joins TRBV6-2 or TRBV6-3 to TRBJ2-2; perhaps TRBD1 as D (5 bases). The CDR3 loop spans 16 amino acids. Deletions cut 2 bases from V and 0 bases from J, with 10 bases between. Germline lookup yields CDR1 MNHEY and CDR2 SVGEGT. The CDR3: CASSYGRTPNTGELFF. For the CDR3, the DNA is TGTGCCAGCAGTTACGGTAGGACACCGAACACCGGGGAGCTGTTTTTT.

The rearrangement links TRBV5-4 to TRBJ1-1; possibly TRBD1 for D (6 bases). This CDR3 has 16 amino acids. V lost 0 bases, J lost 5 bases, and 17 bases lay in between. CDR1 SGHNT and CDR2 YYREEE come from the germline V gene (reference sequence). DNA of the CDR3: TGTGCCAGCAGCTTGGGGGGGGGCTGGACGCGTACTGAAGCTTTCTTT. Protein: CASSLGGGWTRTEAFF.

The V and J genes are TRBV3-1 (or the pseudogene TRBV3-2) and TRBJ2-1; no clear D gene. This CDR3 region has 15 residues. The V end was cut by 3 bases, the J end by 4 bases, with 13 bases between. In germline, CDR1 is LGHDT, CDR2 YNNKEL (reference sequence). Written as DNA, the CDR3 is TGTGCCAGCAGCCACAGCTGGAGTAGTTACAATGAGCAGTTCTTC. Translation: CASSHSWSSYNEQFF.

This chain links TRBV27 with TRBJ2-1; TRBD2 matches 7 bases. Unmatched junction bases numbered 9, after V lost 5 bases and J lost 2 bases. The CDR3 has 16 residues. In germline, CDR1 is MNHEY, CDR2 SMNVEV (reference sequence). CDR3 amino acids: CASSPLAGSTYNEQFF. CDR3 nucleotide sequence: TGTGCCAGCAGTCCCTTAGCGGGTTCCACCTACAATGAGCAGTTCTTC.

The chain uses TRBV5-6 and TRBJ2-7; 8 bases are shared with TRBD2. The CDR3 runs 13 residues. J was trimmed by 6 bases and V by 5 bases; bases with no gene match: 7. The germline CDR1 and CDR2 sequences are SGHDT and YYEEEE. The CDR3 nucleotides are TGTGCCAGCAGATCAGGACTAGCCGCCGAGCAGTACTTC. This sequence encodes CASRSGLAAEQYF.

The chain uses TRBV10-2 and TRBJ2-1, with D possibly matching TRBD2 (5 bases). CDR3 length: 18 residues. Germline loops: CDR1 WSHSY, CDR2 SAAADI. Trimming removed 6 bases at V and 2 bases at J, with 23 bases between. CDR3 loop: CASSVSPSILNPYNEQFF. The CDR3 coding sequence is TGCGCCAGCAGCGTGAGTCCTAGCATATTAAACCCCTACAATGAGCAGTTCTTC.

This clone was recorded a few times. This chain connects TRBV28 to TRBJ2-7, with D possibly being TRBD1 (5 bases). Looked up from germline, CDR1 is MDHEN and CDR2 is SYDVKM. The V end lost 11 bases, the J end lost 2 bases, and 16 bases lay between the germline ends. There are 13 residues in the CDR3. Here the CDR3 reads CASGHPSTYEQYF. Written as DNA, the CDR3 is TGTGCCTCCGGACATCCTTCAACCTACGAGCAGTACTTC.

V usage is TRBV19 and J usage is TRBJ1-5; the D gene is possibly TRBD1 (6 bases). Germline CDR1 reads LNHDA; CDR2 reads SQIVND (reference sequence). The CDR3 is 15 amino acids. Trimming pared 6 bases from V and 6 bases from J, leaving 18 bases between. CDR3 sequence: CASSLSGEGGQPQHF. In DNA, the CDR3 is TGTGCCAGTAGCCTCTCAGGGGAAGGAGGTCAGCCCCAGCATTTT.

The chain has TRBV5-8 and TRBJ2-7; D unresolved. This CDR3 spans 11 amino acids. CDR1 SGHTS and CDR2 YDEGEE come from the germline V gene. V lost 7 bases, J lost 1 base, and 6 bases lay in between. The chain's CDR3 is CASAVSYEQYF. The CDR3 coding sequence is TGTGCCAGCGCAGTGTCCTACGAGCAGTACTTC.

The chain links TRBV6-4 to TRBJ2-2, with D possibly matching TRBD2 (6 bases). The V gene lost 4 bases and the J gene lost 6 bases, with 15 bases spanning the gap. The CDR3 totals 15 residues. Germline V CDR1 and CDR2: MRHNA, SNTAGT. Written as DNA, the CDR3 is TGTGCCAGCAGTGTGACTAGTGGTTCGTCCGGGGAGCTGTTTTTT. This sequence encodes CASSVTSGSSGELFF.

The sample holds many counts of this clone. The chain has TRBV24-1 and TRBJ2-2; tentative D call: TRBD1 (5 bases). Trimming took 0 bases from V and 2 from J, leaving 12 bases between them. CDR3 length: 17 amino acids. Germline assignment: CDR1 KGHDR and CDR2 SFDVKD. CDR3 loop: CATSDLLGQGNTGELFF. In DNA form, the CDR3 reads TGTGCCACCAGTGATTTGTTAGGGCAGGGAAACACCGGGGAGCTGTTTTTT.

This chain joins TRBV30 and TRBJ2-5, with D maybe TRBD2 (6 bases). Trimming stripped 4 bases from V and 2 bases from J, with 8 bases between. Germline CDR1 reads GTSNPN; CDR2 reads SVGIG (reference sequence). This CDR3 contains 12 residues. The CDR3 is CAWTREQETQYF. The CDR3 bases are TGTGCCTGGACACGGGAGCAAGAGACCCAGTACTTC.

This clone appeared a few times. The V call is TRBV7-9, the J call TRBJ1-2; possibly TRBD1 for D (6 bases). Germline assignment: CDR1 SEHNR and CDR2 FQNEAQ (reference sequence). V shed 5 bases and J shed 2 bases, with 9 bases lying between them. This CDR3 region has 13 residues. The CDR3 reads CASSLQGNYGYTF. CDR3 in DNA: TGTGCCAGCAGCCTACAGGGAAACTATGGCTACACCTTC.

CDR3: CASSPGGREEKLFF. CDR3 nucleotide sequence: TGTGCCAGCAGTCCAGGGGGCAGGGAGGAAAAACTGTTTTTT. The chain recombines TRBV6-6 with TRBJ1-4; 8 nucleotides match TRBD1. Germline CDR1 and CDR2: MNHNY and SVGAGI (reference sequence). This CDR3 region has 14 residues. V lost 5 bases, J lost 8 bases, and 7 bases stayed unmatched.

The rearrangement joins TRBV12-5 to TRBJ2-1; D is unclear. This CDR3 contains 16 residues. With 1 base removed from V and 0 bases from J, the gap between germline ends came to 10 bases. Germline V CDR1 and CDR2: LGHNT, FRNRAP. The CDR3 sequence: CASGLGPLSSYNEQFF. The DNA for the CDR3 is TGTGCTAGTGGTTTGGGCCCGTTGAGCTCCTACAATGAGCAGTTCTTC. The full variable domain, with the rest looked up from reference TRBV12-5 and TRBJ2-1, is DARVTQTPRHKVTEMGQEVTMRCQPILGHNTVFWYRQTMMQGLELLAYFRNRAPLDDSGMPKDRFSAEMPDATLATLKIQPSEPRDSAVYFCASGLGPLSSYNEQFFGPGTRLTVL.

This chain uses TRBV4-3 with TRBJ2-3; a weak D match, TRBD2 (6 bases). Germline loops: CDR1 LGHNA, CDR2 YSLEER. The CDR3 is 16 amino acids. With 3 bases removed from V and 3 bases from J, the gap between germline ends came to 16 bases. The CDR3, as DNA: TGCGCCAGCAGCCAGATGACGGGAGTGAGGACAGATACGCAGTATTTT. This codes for CASSQMTGVRTDTQYF.

The V and J genes are TRBV5-6 and TRBJ2-3; D is possibly TRBD2 (6 bases). V shed 4 bases and J shed 5 bases, with 14 bases lying between them. The V gene's germline CDR1 is SGHDT and CDR2 YYEEEE. This CDR3 has 14 amino acids. CDR3 sequence reads: CASSQGLPQDTQYF. CDR3 DNA: TGTGCCAGCAGCCAGGGACTGCCACAAGATACGCAGTATTTT.

V gene TRBV7-9 combines with J gene TRBJ1-3; 11 nucleotides line up with TRBD1. CDR1 and CDR2 from the germline V gene are SEHNR and FQNEAQ (reference sequence). The junction had 11 bases not matched to a gene; V was cut back by 5 bases and J by 8 bases. The CDR3 covers 16 residues. This CDR3 reads CASSAPQGQGVDTIYF. The DNA of the CDR3 is TGTGCCAGCAGCGCCCCCCAGGGACAGGGGGTAGACACCATATATTTT.